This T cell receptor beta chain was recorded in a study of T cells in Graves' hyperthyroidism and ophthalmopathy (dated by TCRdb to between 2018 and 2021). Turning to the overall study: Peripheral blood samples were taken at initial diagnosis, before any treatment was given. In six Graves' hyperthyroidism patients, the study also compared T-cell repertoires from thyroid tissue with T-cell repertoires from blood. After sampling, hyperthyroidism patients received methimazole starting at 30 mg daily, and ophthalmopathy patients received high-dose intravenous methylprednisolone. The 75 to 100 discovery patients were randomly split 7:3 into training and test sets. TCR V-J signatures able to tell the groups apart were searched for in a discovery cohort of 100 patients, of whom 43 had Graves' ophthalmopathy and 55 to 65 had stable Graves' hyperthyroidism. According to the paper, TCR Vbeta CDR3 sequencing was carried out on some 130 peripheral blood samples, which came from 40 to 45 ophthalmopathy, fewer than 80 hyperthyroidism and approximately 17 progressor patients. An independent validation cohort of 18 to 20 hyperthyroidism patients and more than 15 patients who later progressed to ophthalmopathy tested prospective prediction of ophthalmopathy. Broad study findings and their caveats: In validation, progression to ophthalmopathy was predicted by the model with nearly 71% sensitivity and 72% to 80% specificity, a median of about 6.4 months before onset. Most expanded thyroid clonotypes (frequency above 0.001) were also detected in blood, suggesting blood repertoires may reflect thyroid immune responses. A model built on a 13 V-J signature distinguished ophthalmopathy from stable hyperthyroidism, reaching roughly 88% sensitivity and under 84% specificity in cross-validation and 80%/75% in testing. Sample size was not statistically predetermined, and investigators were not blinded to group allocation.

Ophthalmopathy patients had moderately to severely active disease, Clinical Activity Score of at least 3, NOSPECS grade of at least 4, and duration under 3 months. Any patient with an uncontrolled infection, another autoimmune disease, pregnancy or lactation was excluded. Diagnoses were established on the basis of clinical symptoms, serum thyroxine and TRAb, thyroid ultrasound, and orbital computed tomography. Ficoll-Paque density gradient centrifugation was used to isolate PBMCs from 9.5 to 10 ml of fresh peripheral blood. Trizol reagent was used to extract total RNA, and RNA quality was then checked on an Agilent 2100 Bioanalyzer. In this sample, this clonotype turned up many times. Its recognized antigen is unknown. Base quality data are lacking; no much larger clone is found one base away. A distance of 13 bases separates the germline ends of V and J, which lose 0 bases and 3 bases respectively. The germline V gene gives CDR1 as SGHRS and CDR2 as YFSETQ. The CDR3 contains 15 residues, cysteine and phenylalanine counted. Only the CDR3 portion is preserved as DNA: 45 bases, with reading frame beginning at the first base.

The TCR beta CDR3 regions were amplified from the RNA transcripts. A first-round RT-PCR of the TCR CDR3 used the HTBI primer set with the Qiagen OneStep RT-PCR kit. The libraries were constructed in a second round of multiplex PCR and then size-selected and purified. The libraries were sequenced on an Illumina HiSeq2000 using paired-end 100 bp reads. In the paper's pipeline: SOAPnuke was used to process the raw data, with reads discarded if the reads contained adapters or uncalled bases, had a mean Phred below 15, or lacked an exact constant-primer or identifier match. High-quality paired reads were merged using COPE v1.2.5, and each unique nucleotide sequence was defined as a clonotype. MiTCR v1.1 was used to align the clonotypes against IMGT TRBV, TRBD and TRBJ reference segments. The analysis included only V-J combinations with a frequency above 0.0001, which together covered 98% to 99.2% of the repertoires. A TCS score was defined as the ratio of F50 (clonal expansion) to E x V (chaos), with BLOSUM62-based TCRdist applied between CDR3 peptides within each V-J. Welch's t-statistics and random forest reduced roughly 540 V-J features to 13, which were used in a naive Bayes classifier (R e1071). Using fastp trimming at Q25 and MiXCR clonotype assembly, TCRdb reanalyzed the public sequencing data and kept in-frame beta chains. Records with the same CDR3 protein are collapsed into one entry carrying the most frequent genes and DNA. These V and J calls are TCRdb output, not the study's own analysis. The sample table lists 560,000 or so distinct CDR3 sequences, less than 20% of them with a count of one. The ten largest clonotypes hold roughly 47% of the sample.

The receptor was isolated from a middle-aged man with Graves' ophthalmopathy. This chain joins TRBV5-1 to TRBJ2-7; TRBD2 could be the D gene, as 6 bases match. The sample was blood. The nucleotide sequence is TGCGCCAGCAGCTTGGATGTGGGAGGTCGCTACGAGCAGTACTTC. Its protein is CASSLDVGGRYEQYF.